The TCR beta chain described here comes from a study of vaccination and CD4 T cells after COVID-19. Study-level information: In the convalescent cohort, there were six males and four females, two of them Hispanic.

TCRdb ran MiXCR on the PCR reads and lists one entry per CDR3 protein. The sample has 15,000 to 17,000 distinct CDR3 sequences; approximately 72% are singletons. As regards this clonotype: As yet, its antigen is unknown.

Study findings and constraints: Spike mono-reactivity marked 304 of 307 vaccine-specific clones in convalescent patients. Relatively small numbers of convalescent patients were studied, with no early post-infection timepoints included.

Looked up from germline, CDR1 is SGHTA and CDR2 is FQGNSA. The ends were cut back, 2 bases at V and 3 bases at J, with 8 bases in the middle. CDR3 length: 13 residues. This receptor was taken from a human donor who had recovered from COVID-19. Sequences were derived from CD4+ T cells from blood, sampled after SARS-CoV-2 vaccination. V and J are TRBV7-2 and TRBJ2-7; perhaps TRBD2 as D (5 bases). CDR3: CASSLWGDYEQYF. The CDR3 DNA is TGTGCCAGCAGCTTATGGGGAGACTACGAGCAGTACTTC.